These 19 T cell receptor beta chains came from one sample sequenced in a study of CD8 T cells in Susac syndrome. Random hexamers were used to reverse transcribe an amount of 0.5 to 1 ug RNA. TCRdb recomputed calls from the immunoSEQ multiplex PCR reads with MiXCR, one row per CDR3 protein. The table records around 200,000 distinct CDR3 sequences, approximately 94% of them present only once. The source material was CD4+ T cells from PBMCs. The receptors shown here come from a human donor with multiple sclerosis.

The rearrangement joins TRBV4-3 to TRBJ2-7; D might be TRBD2 (6 bases). The CDR3 runs 14 residues. Trimming removed 0 bases from V and 4 bases from J, with 10 bases in between. Germline CDR1 and CDR2: LGHNA and YSLEER. DNA for the CDR3: TGCGCCAGCAGCCAAGATATAGGAGGGTACGAGCAGTACTTC. This codes for CASSQDIGGYEQYF.

The count of this clonotype is one. The rearrangement links TRBV5-1 to TRBJ2-2; a possible D gene is TRBD2 (5 bases). Germline values: CDR1 SGHRS, CDR2 YFSETQ. The CDR3 runs to 14 residues. Trimming removed 2 bases from V and 2 bases from J, with 7 bases in between. The CDR3 nucleotides read TGCGCCAGCAGCTTAGCGGCTAACACCGGGGAGCTGTTTTTT. Translating gives CASSLAANTGELFF. Variable domain in full (rest from reference TRBV5-1 and TRBJ2-2): KAGVTQTPRYLIKTRGQQVTLSCSPISGHRSVSWYQQTPGQGLQFLFEYFSETQRNKGNFPGRFSGRQFSNSRSEMNVSTLELGDSALYLCASSLAANTGELFFGEGSRLTVL.

The chain links TRBV7-8 to TRBJ1-1; TRBD1 is a possible D gene (5 bases). CDR1 is SGHVS, CDR2 FQNEAQ, per germline. The CDR3 is 15 amino acids. Trimming stripped 3 bases from V and 9 bases from J, with 20 bases between. The CDR3 sequence: CASSFPQGRGGKAFF. The CDR3 DNA is TGTGCCAGCAGCTTCCCCCAGGGCAGAGGCGGTAAAGCTTTCTTT.

The rearrangement joins TRBV27 to TRBJ2-7, with D tentatively TRBD2 (5 bases). The CDR3 length is 13 residues. The V and J ends lost 1 base and 6 bases respectively, with 10 bases between them. The germline V gene has CDR1 MNHEY and CDR2 SMNVEV (reference sequence). This CDR3 is CASSLLVRGEQYF. CDR3 nucleotide sequence: TGTGCCAGCAGTTTATTGGTCCGGGGCGAGCAGTACTTC.

The chain has TRBV7-3 and TRBJ1-2; D is unclear. V was cut by 3 bases and J by 4 bases, with 9 bases left in between. This CDR3 spans 13 amino acids. Per the germline V gene, CDR1 is SGHTA and CDR2 is FQGTGA. CDR3 sequence reads: CASSFSQFYGYTF. CDR3 DNA sequence: TGTGCCAGCAGCTTCTCACAGTTCTATGGCTACACCTTC.

This chain uses TRBV19 with TRBJ1-6; unclear D gene. The V end was cut by 4 bases, the J end by 5 bases, with 9 bases between. In germline, CDR1 is LNHDA, CDR2 SQIVND (reference sequence). The CDR3 is made up of 14 amino acids. This CDR3 is CASSTGRDNSPLHF. The CDR3 nucleotides are TGTGCCAGTAGTACCGGACGGGATAATTCACCCCTCCACTTT.

This chain connects TRBV19 to TRBJ1-2, with D possibly being TRBD1 (5 bases). Germline V gives CDR1 LNHDA, CDR2 SQIVND (reference sequence). CDR3 size: 12 residues. Trimming cost V 9 bases and J 5 bases, with 13 bases left between them. The CDR3, as DNA: TGTGCCAGCAGCTGGGGGACGTATGGCTACACCTTC. Amino acids: CASSWGTYGYTF. Full variable domain (rest looked up from reference TRBV19 and TRBJ1-2): DGGITQSPKYLFRKEGQNVTLSCEQNLNHDAMYWYRQDPGQGLRLIYYSQIVNDFQKGDIAEGYSVSREKKESFPLTVTSAQKNPTAFYLCASSWGTYGYTFGSGTRLTVV.

The chain carries TRBV7-9 and TRBJ1-2, with TRBD1 identical over 8 bases. Losses at the gene ends were 1 base for V and 8 bases for J; bases not matched to a gene: 9. Germline assignment: CDR1 SEHNR and CDR2 FQNEAQ (reference sequence). The CDR3 covers 15 residues. The CDR3 DNA follows: TGTGCCAGCAGCTTAGGGGCAGGGGGCGCCCGGGGCTACACCTTC. Protein sequence: CASSLGAGGARGYTF.

The CDR3 sequence is CASSLARGTDTQYF. Here the CDR3 DNA reads TGTGCCAGCAGTTTAGCGCGAGGCACAGATACGCAGTATTTT. The rearrangement uses TRBV12-3 or TRBV12-4 and TRBJ2-3; D remains ambiguous. V shed 0 bases and J shed 1 base, with 5 bases lying between them. The length of the CDR3 is 14 residues.

This chain uses TRBV15 with TRBJ1-6, with D unresolved. Germline V gives CDR1 LNHNV, CDR2 YYDKDF (reference sequence). The CDR3 loop spans 14 amino acids. Trimming removed 5 bases from V and 7 bases from J, with 12 bases in between. CDR3 in DNA: TGTGCCACCAGCCTTTTCTCGGGGAATTCACCCCTCCACTTT. This gives the protein CATSLFSGNSPLHF.

V gene TRBV19 combines with J gene TRBJ1-6; no firm D call. Trimming took off 3 bases at V and 9 bases at J, with 12 bases between the two ends. This CDR3 is 14 amino acids long. Germline V gene lookup returns CDR1 LNHDA and CDR2 SQIVND (reference sequence). This chain's CDR3 is CASSIREVLSPLHF. CDR3 in DNA: TGTGCCAGTAGTATCAGAGAAGTCCTTTCACCCCTCCACTTT.

The rearrangement uses TRBV3-1 and TRBJ2-4, with 7 bases lining up with TRBD1. Trimming removed 2 bases from V and 5 bases from J; junction bases left unmatched: 6. The CDR3 is 15 amino acids. The germline gives CDR1 LGHDT, CDR2 YNNKEL (reference sequence). The CDR3 protein is CASSQPRDSENIQYF. The CDR3, as DNA: TGTGCCAGCAGCCAACCCCGGGACAGCGAAAACATTCAGTACTTC.

The V and J genes are TRBV11-2 and TRBJ2-4; 9 bases line up with TRBD1. The CDR3 has 15 residues. The ends lost 3 bases at V and 9 bases at J; junction bases unmatched: 9. Germline CDR1 is SGHAT and CDR2 is FQNNGV. CDR3 sequence: CASSFPGTGPFIQYF. The CDR3 DNA reads as TGTGCCAGCAGCTTCCCAGGGACAGGGCCTTTCATTCAGTACTTC.

The V and J genes are TRBV7-8 and TRBJ2-3; D ambiguous. Germline V CDR1 and CDR2: SGHVS, FQNEAQ. This CDR3 is built from 14 residues. V lost 6 bases, J lost 4 bases, and 14 bases lay in between. CDR3 protein: CASRQMWEADTQYF. In nucleotides, the CDR3 is TGTGCCAGCAGACAGATGTGGGAAGCAGATACGCAGTATTTT.

This chain joins TRBV19 and TRBJ1-2; D is ambiguous. The CDR3 has 14 amino acids. The V and J ends lost 5 bases and 3 bases respectively, with 13 bases between them. Germline CDR1 is LNHDA and CDR2 is SQIVND (reference sequence). The CDR3 nucleotides are TGTGCCAGTAGTCGAGGGAAATCGGACTATGGCTACACCTTC. Translating it yields CASSRGKSDYGYTF.

This clonotype was found once. The chain combines TRBV7-9 with TRBJ2-1; possibly TRBD2 for D (5 bases). CDR3 length equals 15 residues. Germline V gene lookup returns CDR1 SEHNR and CDR2 FQNEAQ (reference sequence). V was clipped by 3 bases and J by 9 bases, with 18 bases between them. This CDR3 reads CASSFIPLGVGEQFF. The CDR3 DNA sequence: TGTGCCAGCAGCTTTATACCACTCGGGGTCGGTGAGCAGTTCTTC.

This clonotype was counted a single time. The rearrangement links TRBV18 to TRBJ1-3; D is perhaps TRBD1 (6 bases). This CDR3 has 15 amino acids. Germline lookup yields CDR1 KGHSH and CDR2 LQKENI. Trimming took 1 base from V and 1 from J, leaving 8 bases between them. The DNA of the CDR3 is TGTGCCAGCTCACCACTACAGGGTTCTGGAAACACCATATATTTT. It specifies CASSPLQGSGNTIYF.

The chain has TRBV9 and TRBJ1-5; weak D call: TRBD1 (5 bases). The CDR3 consists of 15 residues. Germline CDR1 SGDLS, CDR2 YYNGEE. V was cut by 5 bases and J by 1 base, with 13 bases left in between. The CDR3 DNA reads as TGTGCCAGCAGTGGGGACGGAAGGAGCAATCAGCCCCAGCATTTT. It specifies CASSGDGRSNQPQHF.

The CDR3 bases are TGTGCCAGCAGCGTAAGATCAGGGGGCGGGGGGATGTTCTACGAGCAGTACTTC. Protein product: CASSVRSGGGGMFYEQYF. The rearrangement links TRBV4-2 to TRBJ2-7; the D gene could be TRBD1 or TRBD2 (8 bases each). The length of the CDR3 is 18 residues. In germline, CDR1 is LGHNA, CDR2 YNFKEQ. The ends were cut back, 5 bases at V and 3 bases at J, with 26 bases in the middle.